A single sample is the source of the 30 T cell receptor beta chains below, sequenced in a study of a mutant IDH1 vaccine in newly diagnosed glioma. The sample's time point: week 35, safety follow-up. In every dose of vaccine, 300 ug of mutant IDH1 20-mer peptide was given alongside topical imiquimod. Only in-frame clones appear in the TCRdb table, and some are missing; sequencing was by immunoSEQ multiplex PCR. Of roughly 60,000 clones listed, roughly 79% are singletons. Their specific antigens are unknown. The material was PBMCs, obtained from a glioma patient whose treatment included an IDH1 peptide vaccine. These receptors were taken from a man between 35 and 55 years old with glioma.

The chain couples TRBV2 to TRBJ2-5; tentative D call: TRBD2 (7 bases). Trimming cost V 7 bases and J 3 bases, with 18 bases left between them. Germline V gene lookup returns CDR1 SNHLY and CDR2 FYNNEI. The CDR3 has 15 residues. Written as DNA, the CDR3 is TGTGCCAGCACTTCAAGGGAGGGGGGCGAAGAGACCCAGTACTTC. The encoded protein is CASTSREGGEETQYF. The variable domain in full, with the rest retrieved from reference TRBV2 and TRBJ2-5, is EPEVTQTPSHQVTQMGQEVILRCVPISNHLYFYWYRQILGQKVEFLVSFYNNEISEKSEIFDDQFSVERPDGSNFTLKIRSTKLEDSAMYFCASTSREGGEETQYFGPGTRLLVL.

The gene calls are TRBV4-3 and TRBJ1-1; D perhaps matches TRBD1 (5 bases). The CDR3 is 13 residues long. The V end lost 1 base, the J end lost 4 bases, and 7 bases lay between the germline ends. Germline V gene lookup returns CDR1 LGHNA and CDR2 YSLEER. This CDR3 is CASSQGRGTEAFF. The CDR3, as DNA: TGCGCCAGCAGCCAAGGGAGGGGCACTGAAGCTTTCTTT.

The chain is built from TRBV10-3 and TRBJ1-5; D not certain. Trimming shortened V by 10 bases and J by 2 bases, and 18 bases separated the two germline ends. The CDR3 consists of 15 residues. Germline loops: CDR1 ENHRY, CDR2 SYGVKD. CDR3 nucleotides: TGTGCCACAGCGGTGAGGGAGCGGGGCAATCAGCCCCAGCATTTT. It yields the protein CATAVRERGNQPQHF.

V usage is TRBV5-4 and J usage is TRBJ2-3; D gene uncertain. Deletions cut 4 bases from V and 0 bases from J, with 12 bases between. Germline V gene data show CDR1 as SGHNT and CDR2 as YYREEE (reference sequence). The CDR3 consists of 15 residues. The CDR3 DNA reads as TGTGCCAGCAGCCCCTCAGAGGTTAGCACAGATACGCAGTATTTT. This translates into CASSPSEVSTDTQYF.

The chain joins TRBV5-4 to TRBJ2-5; 13 nucleotides match TRBD2. The germline V gene encodes CDR1 SGHNT and CDR2 YYREEE (reference sequence). V shed 0 bases and J 7 bases; nucleotides not matched to a gene: 6. CDR3 size: 16 residues. The CDR3 protein is CASSLGTSGGLGTQYF. The CDR3 DNA is TGTGCCAGCAGCTTGGGGACTAGCGGGGGCCTGGGGACCCAGTACTTC. Full variable domain (outside the CDR3, taken from reference TRBV5-4 and TRBJ2-5): ETGVTQSPTHLIKTRGQQVTLRCSSQSGHNTVSWYQQALGQGPQFIFQYYREEENGRGNFPPRFSGLQFPNYSSELNVNALELDDSALYLCASSLGTSGGLGTQYFGPGTRLLVL.

The chain couples TRBV6-6 to TRBJ2-5; D might be TRBD2 (6 bases). V was pared by 6 bases and J by 2 bases, with 16 bases between. The length of the CDR3 is 15 residues. Germline loops: CDR1 MNHNY, CDR2 SVGAGI (reference sequence). DNA of the CDR3: TGTGCCAGCAGCCGCCTCGGAGGGGTTCAAGAGACCCAGTACTTC. Translation gives CASSRLGGVQETQYF.

This sequence joins TRBV25-1 and TRBJ1-4, with a tentative D call TRBD1 (5 bases). The germline V gene has CDR1 MGHDK and CDR2 SYGVNS. This CDR3 has 17 amino acids. Trimming pared 1 base from V and 0 bases from J, leaving 12 bases between. CDR3 in amino acids: CASSEFGHLATNEKLFF. CDR3 DNA: TGTGCCAGCAGTGAATTCGGACATCTTGCAACTAATGAAAAACTGTTTTTT.

CDR3 DNA: TGTGCCAGTAGTACAACTAGACCCGGGGAGCTGTTTTTT. The encoded protein is CASSTTRPGELFF. The V and J genes are TRBV19 and TRBJ2-2, with a tentative D call TRBD2 (5 bases). This CDR3 is built from 13 residues. V lost 4 bases and J 6 bases, leaving 9 bases between the germline ends. Germline loops: CDR1 LNHDA, CDR2 SQIVND (reference sequence).

This chain joins TRBV9 and TRBJ2-1, with D maybe TRBD2 (6 bases). CDR3 length: 14 amino acids. CDR1 SGDLS and CDR2 YYNGEE come from the germline V gene. Trimming removed 5 bases at V and 4 bases at J, with 13 bases between. The CDR3 DNA sequence: TGTGCCAGCAGTACGGGAGATTCTTACAATGAGCAGTTCTTC. It is translated as CASSTGDSYNEQFF.

V is TRBV11-2 and J is TRBJ1-3; D is ambiguous. This CDR3 region has 15 residues. Germline lookup yields CDR1 SGHAT and CDR2 FQNNGV. Trimming removed 2 bases from V and 1 base from J, with 9 bases in between. The CDR3 DNA reads TGTGCCAGCAGCTTATGGGGTCAATCTGGAAACACCATATATTTT. Translation gives CASSLWGQSGNTIYF.

The genes are TRBV19 and TRBJ1-2; tentatively, D is TRBD1 (5 bases). CDR3 size: 11 residues. Trimming removed 5 bases from V and 9 bases from J, with 10 bases in between. CDR1 and CDR2 (germline): LNHDA, SQIVND (reference sequence). This CDR3 reads CASSQGTRYTF. CDR3 in DNA: TGTGCCAGTAGTCAGGGCACGCGCTACACCTTC.

V usage is TRBV19 and J usage is TRBJ2-3, with 13 bases that match TRBD2. V was clipped by 7 bases and J by 1 base; unmatched bases: 5. The CDR3 contains 16 residues. Germline CDR1 reads LNHDA; CDR2 reads SQIVND (reference sequence). The CDR3 coding sequence is TGTGCCAGTAAAACCGGGACTAGCGGGGGCACAGATACGCAGTATTTT. This encodes CASKTGTSGGTDTQYF.

The J gene is TRBJ2-2, the V gene TRBV4-3, with 8 nucleotides matching TRBD1. This CDR3 contains 20 residues. V lost 1 base, J lost 4 bases, and 17 bases stayed unmatched. From germline, CDR1 is LGHNA and CDR2 YSLEER. CDR3 residues: CASSQGIRTGRNSPTGELFF. The CDR3 bases are TGCGCCAGCAGCCAAGGGATTAGGACAGGGAGGAATTCACCCACCGGGGAGCTGTTTTTT.

The chain employs TRBV27 and TRBJ2-4; 9 nucleotides align to TRBD1. This CDR3 is 17 amino acids long. V trimming: 4 bases; J trimming: 3 bases; junction bases outside the gene matches: 10. The V gene's germline CDR1 is MNHEY and CDR2 SMNVEV (reference sequence). As DNA, the CDR3 is TGTGCCAGCAGTTCCCCGGGACAGGGTTCCTACAAAAACATTCAGTACTTC. Translated: CASSSPGQGSYKNIQYF.

The rearrangement uses TRBV27 and TRBJ2-6; possible D gene TRBD2, 6 bases. Germline V gene lookup returns CDR1 MNHEY and CDR2 SMNVEV (reference sequence). The CDR3 is 16 amino acids. The V end was cut by 3 bases, the J end by 4 bases, with 13 bases between. The CDR3 loop reads CASSFWLARGANVLTF. CDR3 DNA: TGTGCCAGCAGTTTTTGGCTAGCGAGAGGGGCCAACGTCCTGACTTTC.

The chain links TRBV28 to TRBJ2-5; the D gene is possibly TRBD1 (6 bases). The CDR3 runs to 13 residues. CDR1 and CDR2 (germline): MDHEN, SYDVKM. Trimming removed 6 bases at V and 1 base at J, with 9 bases between. The CDR3 loop reads CASRDRIQETQYF. The CDR3 DNA is TGTGCCAGCAGGGACAGAATCCAAGAGACCCAGTACTTC.

This sequence joins TRBV4-3 and TRBJ1-2; 8 bases match TRBD1. This CDR3 comprises 14 residues. Per the germline V gene, CDR1 is LGHNA and CDR2 is YSLEER. Trimming took 0 bases from V and 8 from J; bases not matched to a gene: 5. The CDR3 spells CASSQDTGGDGYTF. The CDR3 coding sequence is TGCGCCAGCAGCCAAGATACAGGGGGAGACGGCTACACCTTC.

V gene TRBV11-2 combines with J gene TRBJ2-7; perhaps D is TRBD1 or TRBD2 (5 bases each). The CDR3 totals 14 residues. The germline V gene encodes CDR1 SGHAT and CDR2 FQNNGV. The germline V and J ends were trimmed by 0 bases and 9 bases, with 15 bases remaining between them. The CDR3 here is CASSLDGTSLGQYF. Here the CDR3 DNA reads TGTGCCAGCAGCTTAGACGGGACCTCCCTGGGGCAGTACTTC.

This chain joins TRBV6-5 and TRBJ1-3; D is unresolved. V shed 8 bases and J shed 0 bases, with 14 bases lying between them. CDR3 length: 15 residues. Looked up from germline, CDR1 is MNHEY and CDR2 is SVGAGI. The CDR3 here is CASSLSFSSGNTIYF. DNA for the CDR3: TGTGCCAGCTCCTTAAGCTTCTCCTCTGGAAACACCATATATTTT.

V gene TRBV18 combines with J gene TRBJ1-4; D possibly corresponds to TRBD1 (5 bases). Trimming shortened V by 4 bases and J by 0 bases, and 18 bases separated the two germline ends. Germline V CDR1 and CDR2: KGHSH, LQKENI. The CDR3 has 18 residues. The CDR3 loop reads CASSRGRGWGSTNEKLFF. CDR3 bases: TGTGCCAGCTCACGCGGTAGGGGCTGGGGGTCAACTAATGAAAAACTGTTTTTT. Full variable domain (rest looked up from reference TRBV18 and TRBJ1-4): NAGVMQNPRHLVRRRGQEARLRCSPMKGHSHVYWYRQLPEEGLKFMVYLQKENIIDESGMPKERFSAEFPKEGPSILRIQQVVRGDSAAYFCASSRGRGWGSTNEKLFFGSGTQLSVL.

The chain couples TRBV5-4 to TRBJ2-3; 7 nucleotides align to TRBD1. The CDR3 is 13 residues long. Unmatched junction bases numbered 4, after V lost 3 bases and J lost 6 bases. Germline V CDR1 and CDR2: SGHNT, YYREEE (reference sequence). CDR3 coding DNA: TGTGCCAGCAGCTCGACAGGGTTGGATACGCAGTATTTT. Its protein product is CASSSTGLDTQYF.

The gene calls are TRBV18 and TRBJ2-5; D is perhaps TRBD1 or TRBD2 (5 bases each). The CDR3 sequence is 15 residues long. The V and J ends lost 3 bases and 5 bases respectively, with 16 bases between them. In germline, CDR1 is KGHSH, CDR2 LQKENI. The CDR3 reads CASSPRDGLGETQYF. Here the CDR3 DNA reads TGTGCCAGCTCACCCCGGGACGGCCTGGGGGAGACCCAGTACTTC.

V and J are TRBV5-1 and TRBJ1-1; D is possibly TRBD1 (5 bases). Trimming left V 0 bases short and J 3 bases short, with 9 bases between. The V gene's germline CDR1 is SGHRS and CDR2 YFSETQ. The CDR3 loop spans 14 amino acids. The CDR3 loop is CASSLEGRDTEAFF. CDR3 coding DNA: TGCGCCAGCAGCTTGGAGGGGAGGGACACTGAAGCTTTCTTT. Using reference TRBV5-1 and TRBJ1-1 for the parts outside the CDR3, the full variable domain is KAGVTQTPRYLIKTRGQQVTLSCSPISGHRSVSWYQQTPGQGLQFLFEYFSETQRNKGNFPGRFSGRQFSNSRSEMNVSTLELGDSALYLCASSLEGRDTEAFFGQGTRLTVV.

Comment on this clone: At one end, the junction sequence differs from germline, possibly due to a read error. The V and J genes are TRBV7-7 and TRBJ2-2, with 7 bases identical to TRBD1. Germline CDR1 reads SSHAT; CDR2 reads FNYEAQ (reference sequence). CDR3 length: 16 residues. The CDR3 loop is CASSSTGLPNTGELFF. As DNA, the CDR3 is TGTGCTAGCAGCTCGACAGGGCTCCCGAACACCGGGGAGCTGTTTTTT.

This clone was counted once. This chain joins TRBV7-8 and TRBJ2-6, with D possibly TRBD2 on 6 matching bases. V was trimmed by 5 bases and J by 4 bases, leaving 21 bases between them. Germline CDR1 SGHVS, CDR2 FQNEAQ. The CDR3 is made up of 18 amino acids. In DNA, the CDR3 is TGTGCCAGCAGCCCCTCCCCCATAGGGACTGCAGGGGCCAACGTCCTGACTTTC. This gives the protein CASSPSPIGTAGANVLTF.

The chain recombines TRBV7-6 with TRBJ2-5; D may be TRBD2 (6 bases). CDR1 and CDR2 (germline): SGHVS, FNYEAQ. This CDR3 comprises 15 residues. The V and J ends lost 5 bases and 1 base respectively, with 14 bases between them. Here the CDR3 DNA reads TGTGCCAGCAGCAAACCTCGCGGGGCCCAAGAGACCCAGTACTTC. This gives the protein CASSKPRGAQETQYF.

In its sample, this clone was seen once. This chain uses TRBV15 with TRBJ1-2, with 7 bases that match TRBD1. This CDR3 is 15 amino acids long. The germline gives CDR1 LNHNV, CDR2 YYDKDF (reference sequence). J lost 4 bases, V lost 5 bases, and 10 bases had no gene match. CDR3 region: CATSSTGEPPYGYTF. CDR3 coding DNA: TGTGCCACCAGCTCTACAGGGGAACCTCCCTATGGCTACACCTTC. The whole variable domain, filled in from reference TRBV15 and TRBJ1-2, reads DAMVIQNPRYQVTQFGKPVTLSCSQTLNHNVMYWYQQKSSQAPKLLFHYYDKDFNNEADTPDNFQSRRPNTSFCFLDIRSPGLGDTAMYLCATSSTGEPPYGYTFGSGTRLTVV.

This clone showed up just a few times. The chain recombines TRBV9 with TRBJ2-7, with 7 bases that match TRBD1. CDR1 and CDR2 from the germline V gene are SGDLS and YYNGEE. The CDR3 loop spans 14 amino acids. The trim removed 3 bases at V and 5 bases at J, leaving 8 bases unmatched. CDR3 region: CASSAGQSPHEQYF. For the CDR3, the DNA is TGTGCCAGCAGCGCGGGACAGTCTCCCCACGAGCAGTACTTC.

The chain is built from TRBV15 and TRBJ2-5, with 9 bases fitting TRBD1. The ends lost 5 bases at V and 4 bases at J; junction bases unmatched: 8. CDR1 is LNHNV and CDR2 is YYDKDF in the germline V gene (reference sequence). The CDR3 covers 15 residues. Here the CDR3 reads CATSRRDRDGETQYF. In DNA, the CDR3 is TGTGCCACCAGCCGCCGGGACAGGGATGGAGAGACCCAGTACTTC. Filled out from reference TRBV15 and TRBJ2-5, the complete variable domain reads DAMVIQNPRYQVTQFGKPVTLSCSQTLNHNVMYWYQQKSSQAPKLLFHYYDKDFNNEADTPDNFQSRRPNTSFCFLDIRSPGLGDTAMYLCATSRRDRDGETQYFGPGTRLLVL.

The J gene is TRBJ1-6, the V gene TRBV6-4, with a possible D match to TRBD1 (6 bases). Between the trimmed V and J ends, which lost 5 bases and 9 bases, there was a span of 11 bases. Germline assignment: CDR1 MRHNA and CDR2 SNTAGT. This CDR3 has 13 amino acids. The CDR3 DNA follows: TGTGCCAGCAGTCAACAGGGTGGTTCACCCCTCCACTTT. Its translation is CASSQQGGSPLHF.